This T cell receptor beta chain was sequenced during a study of identical twins. One entry per CDR3 protein results from TCRdb running MiXCR on the 5' RACE reads. The sample includes just over 450,000 distinct CDR3 sequences, approximately 15% of them seen just once. This clonotype was found many times. The V end lost 6 bases, the J end lost 8 bases, and 14 bases lay between the germline ends. The CDR3 runs to 13 residues. Germline V gene lookup returns CDR1 MDHEN and CDR2 SYDVKM. The sample was also linked to a second study, of yellow fever vaccine responses in identical twins.

This receptor was taken from a woman younger than 30 in good health. Sequencing was carried out using CD4+ T cells sorted from blood. The chain carries TRBV28 and TRBJ2-1; no definite D call. CDR3 loop: CASSQGRSDEQFF. The CDR3 nucleotides are TGTGCCAGCAGCCAAGGTAGGAGCGATGAGCAGTTCTTC.